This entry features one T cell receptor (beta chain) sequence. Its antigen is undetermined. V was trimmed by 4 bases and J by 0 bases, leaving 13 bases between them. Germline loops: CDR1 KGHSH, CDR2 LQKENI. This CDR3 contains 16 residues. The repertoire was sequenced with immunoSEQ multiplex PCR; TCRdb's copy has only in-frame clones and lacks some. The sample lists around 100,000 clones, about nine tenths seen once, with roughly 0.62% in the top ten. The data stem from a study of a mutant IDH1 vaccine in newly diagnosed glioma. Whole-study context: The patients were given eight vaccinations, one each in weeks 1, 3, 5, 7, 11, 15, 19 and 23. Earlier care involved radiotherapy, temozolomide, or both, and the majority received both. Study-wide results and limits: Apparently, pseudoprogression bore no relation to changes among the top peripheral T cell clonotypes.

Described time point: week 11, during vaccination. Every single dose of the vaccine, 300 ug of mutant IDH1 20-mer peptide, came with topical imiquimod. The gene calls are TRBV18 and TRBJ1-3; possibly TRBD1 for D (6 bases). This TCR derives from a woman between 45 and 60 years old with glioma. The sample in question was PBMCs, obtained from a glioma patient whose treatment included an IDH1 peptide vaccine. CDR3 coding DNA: TGTGCCAGCTCACAATCCGGGACACTCTCTGGAAACACCATATATTTT. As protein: CASSQSGTLSGNTIYF.